The 21 T cell receptor beta chains reported below all come from one sample, sequenced in a study of T cells in Graves' hyperthyroidism and ophthalmopathy. Amplification of TCR beta CDR3 regions was performed using RNA transcripts as template. HTBI primers were the set used in a first-round RT-PCR of the TCR CDR3. MiXCR, applied by TCRdb to the multiplex PCR reads, yields one record per CDR3 protein. Of some 350,000 distinct CDR3 sequences listed, over 12% are singletons. Sequencing used blood. All receptors come from a woman in her sixties with Graves' ophthalmopathy.

This clonotype was found many times. J is TRBJ2-5 and V is TRBV12-3 or TRBV12-4; no reliable D call. This CDR3 is 14 amino acids long. Trimming cost V 5 bases and J 2 bases, with 12 bases left between them. CDR3 region: CASSLRRRQETQYF. The CDR3 bases are TGTGCCAGCAGTCTTAGGAGAAGACAAGAGACCCAGTACTTC.

This clonotype came up many times. The chain joins TRBV12-3 or TRBV12-4 to TRBJ1-1, with 12 nucleotides matching TRBD1. The CDR3 consists of 17 residues. V trimming: 6 bases; J trimming: 4 bases; junction bases outside the gene matches: 12. The chain's CDR3 is CASSTPGTGGRGTEAFF. The CDR3 DNA reads TGTGCCAGCAGCACCCCCGGGACAGGGGGCAGGGGCACTGAAGCTTTCTTT.

This clonotype was seen many times. The V gene is TRBV20-1, the J gene TRBJ2-5; D is tentatively TRBD1 or TRBD2 (6 bases each). The CDR3 has 14 amino acids. CDR1 is DFQATT, CDR2 SNEGSKA, per germline (reference sequence). With 6 bases removed from V and 4 bases from J, the gap between germline ends came to 18 bases. The CDR3 spells CSASLEGGPETQYF. CDR3 nucleotide sequence: TGCAGTGCCTCACTAGAAGGGGGGCCAGAGACCCAGTACTTC.

This clonotype has at least ten counts. The V and J genes are TRBV5-1 and TRBJ2-7; 10 bases fit TRBD2. The trim removed 5 bases at V and 5 bases at J, leaving 7 bases unmatched. The CDR3 has 14 residues. Germline loops: CDR1 SGHRS, CDR2 YFSETQ. Here the CDR3 reads CASSTSGRADEQYF. DNA for the CDR3: TGCGCCAGCAGTACAAGCGGGAGGGCGGACGAGCAGTACTTC.

There are a few counts of this clonotype. The rearrangement links TRBV20-1 to TRBJ2-1; TRBD2 matches at 9 bases. Germline CDR1 is DFQATT and CDR2 is SNEGSKA (reference sequence). The CDR3 runs 16 residues. V shed 3 bases, J shed 7 bases, and the junction held 13 bases outside the gene matches. Here the CDR3 reads CSARTIGLAGVNEQFF. CDR3 DNA: TGCAGTGCTAGGACGATCGGATTAGCGGGAGTGAATGAGCAGTTCTTC.

This clonotype was seen ten or more times. The rearrangement joins TRBV12-3 or TRBV12-4 to TRBJ2-7; 14 positions agree with TRBD2. The V gene end was trimmed by 4 bases and the J gene end by 7 bases; junction bases not matched to a gene: 12. The CDR3 totals 17 residues. For the CDR3, the DNA is TGTGCCAGCAGTTCCGGGACCACCGGGACTAGCGGGAGAGAGCAGTACTTC. Its translation is CASSSGTTGTSGREQYF.

This clonotype was seen only a few times. A much larger clone lies a single base off, so this may be a read error. The rearrangement joins TRBV7-2 to TRBJ2-7; D remains ambiguous. Germline values: CDR1 SGHTA, CDR2 FQGNSA. The CDR3 runs to 13 residues. The chain's CDR3 is CVSSLAGVDEQYF. Here the CDR3 DNA reads TGTGTCAGCAGCTTAGCTGGGGTTGACGAGCAGTACTTC.

This clonotype was counted many times. The chain is built from TRBV9 and TRBJ2-3, with 10 bases matching TRBD2. V was clipped by 0 bases and J by 3 bases; unmatched bases: 4. Germline-derived CDR1 and CDR2 are SGDLS and YYNGEE. The CDR3 runs 16 residues. The CDR3 bases are TGTGCCAGCAGCGTAGGGGTAGCGGGAGGTACAGATACGCAGTATTTT. Its protein product is CASSVGVAGGTDTQYF.

This clonotype has a count of ten or more. The rearrangement links TRBV27 to TRBJ2-3; 10 bases map to TRBD2. V dropped 5 bases and J dropped 4; count of bases not matched to a gene: 3. Germline CDR1 MNHEY, CDR2 SMNVEV (reference sequence). There are 14 residues in the CDR3. The CDR3 DNA is TGTGCCAGCAGTCTAGGACTAGCGGCAGATACGCAGTATTTT. Encoded protein: CASSLGLAADTQYF.

As concerns this clonotype: A much larger clone is a single base away; this may be a read error. This rearrangement joins TRBV28 to TRBJ2-2; possibly TRBD1 or TRBD2 for D (6 bases each). The CDR3 extends over 14 amino acids. Germline values: CDR1 MDHEN, CDR2 SYDVKM. Here the CDR3 reads CASNWRGETGELVF. The DNA of the CDR3 is TGTGCCAGCAATTGGAGGGGGGAGACCGGGGAGCTGGTTTTT. The entire variable domain, with the rest obtained from reference TRBV28 and TRBJ2-2, is as follows: DVKVTQSSRYLVKRTGEKVFLECVQDMDHENMFWYRQDPGLGLRLIYFSYDVKMKEKGDIPEGYSVSREKKERFSLILESASTNQTSMYLCASNWRGETGELVFGEGSRLTVL.

This clonotype was counted many times. The chain couples TRBV15 to TRBJ1-5; D unclear. The length of the CDR3 is 14 residues. Germline CDR1 reads LNHNV; CDR2 reads YYDKDF (reference sequence). Trimming took 4 bases from V and 2 from J, leaving 9 bases between them. The CDR3 spells CATSTNVGNQPQHF. The CDR3 bases are TGTGCCACCAGCACCAACGTGGGCAATCAGCCCCAGCATTTT. Full variable domain (missing parts from reference TRBV15 and TRBJ1-5): DAMVIQNPRYQVTQFGKPVTLSCSQTLNHNVMYWYQQKSSQAPKLLFHYYDKDFNNEADTPDNFQSRRPNTSFCFLDIRSPGLGDTAMYLCATSTNVGNQPQHFGDGTRLSIL.

The table lists this clonotype with a count of one. The V and J genes are TRBV28 and TRBJ2-7, with 8 positions matching TRBD2. Germline V gene data show CDR1 as MDHEN and CDR2 as SYDVKM. V trimming: 6 bases; J trimming: 6 bases; junction bases outside the gene matches: 16. There are 16 residues in the CDR3. DNA for the CDR3: TGTGCCAGCAGGGGCCTGGGCGGCGGGAGGAGAGGCGAGCAGTACTTC. Translating it yields CASRGLGGGRRGEQYF.

There are many counts of this clonotype. The chain has TRBV10-2 and TRBJ2-7; 11 bases are shared with TRBD2. Trimming took 7 bases from V and 4 from J; bases not matched to a gene: 9. This CDR3 is built from 15 residues. The V gene's germline CDR1 is WSHSY and CDR2 SAAADI. CDR3 coding DNA: TGCGCCAGCAAGGGACTAGCGGAGGGGGGATACGAGCAGTACTTC. Its translation is CASKGLAEGGYEQYF.

The J gene is TRBJ2-7, the V gene TRBV28; 8 nucleotides align to TRBD2. The V segment lost 6 bases and the J segment 2 bases; nucleotides outside the gene matches: 9. CDR1 and CDR2 (germline): MDHEN, SYDVKM. The CDR3 runs to 15 residues. The CDR3 is CASRTGGEGTYEQYF. The CDR3 DNA follows: TGTGCCAGCAGAACGGGGGGGGAGGGAACCTACGAGCAGTACTTC.

CDR3 nucleotides: TGCAGTGCCCCCCCGGGAACCAACTATGGCTACACCTTC. Its translation is CSAPPGTNYGYTF. V and J are TRBV20-1 and TRBJ1-2, with unresolved D. The CDR3 runs 13 residues. The V end was cut by 6 bases, the J end by 2 bases, with 13 bases between. The germline V gene has CDR1 DFQATT and CDR2 SNEGSKA (reference sequence).

The sample holds a few counts of this clonotype. The rearrangement joins TRBV7-2 to TRBJ2-1; D is perhaps TRBD2 (5 bases). CDR1 is SGHTA and CDR2 is FQGNSA in the germline V gene. CDR3 length equals 16 residues. V lost 5 bases, J lost 4 bases, and 18 bases lay in between. The CDR3 DNA sequence: TGTGCCAGCAGCCCAGGCGCGGGCCTTTATTACAATGAGCAGTTCTTC. This gives the protein CASSPGAGLYYNEQFF.

This rearrangement joins TRBV6-1 to TRBJ2-1, with 11 bases matching TRBD2. The V segment lost 4 bases and the J segment 3 bases; nucleotides outside the gene matches: 2. The germline V gene has CDR1 MNHNS and CDR2 SASEGT. The CDR3 extends over 15 amino acids. The CDR3 reads CASSVSGRGYNEQFF. CDR3 DNA: TGTGCCAGCAGTGTTAGCGGGAGGGGCTACAATGAGCAGTTCTTC.

This clonotype was seen ten or more times. The chain is built from TRBV12-3 or TRBV12-4 and TRBJ2-4, with 8 bases lining up with TRBD2. V dropped 5 bases and J dropped 2; count of bases not matched to a gene: 5. CDR3 size: 15 residues. CDR3 protein: CASSPYSGTKNIQYF. DNA for the CDR3: TGTGCCAGCAGTCCATATAGCGGGACCAAAAACATTCAGTACTTC.

This clonotype was counted a few times. The V and J genes are TRBV29-1 and TRBJ2-7; D not resolved. Germline V gives CDR1 SQVTM, CDR2 ANQGSEA. CDR3 length: 13 amino acids. Trimming pared 5 bases from V and 4 bases from J, leaving 15 bases between. The CDR3 protein is CSVYLVNSYEQYF. CDR3 nucleotide sequence: TGCAGCGTTTATTTGGTCAACTCGTACGAGCAGTACTTC.

Points on this clonotype: With a much larger clone just one base away, this may be a read error. The chain is built from TRBV7-9 and TRBJ1-5; D call uncertain. The CDR3 loop spans 16 amino acids. In germline, CDR1 is SEHNR, CDR2 FQNEAQ (reference sequence). CDR3 residues: CAGSSGRGSSNQPQHF. DNA of the CDR3: TGTGCCGGCAGTTCCGGGCGGGGTTCTAGCAATCAGCCCCAGCATTTT. The full variable domain, rest sourced from reference TRBV7-9 and TRBJ1-5, is DTGVSQNPRHKITKRGQNVTFRCDPISEHNRLYWYRQTLGQGPEFLTYFQNEAQLEKSRLLSDRFSAERPKGSFSTLEIQRTEQGDSAMYLCAGSSGRGSSNQPQHFGDGTRLSIL.

This CDR3 reads CAIRSNTGELFF. The CDR3, as DNA: TGTGCTATAAGGTCGAACACCGGGGAGCTGTTTTTT. The J gene is TRBJ2-2, the V gene TRBV7-7; D gene uncertain. This CDR3 spans 12 amino acids. Germline lookup yields CDR1 SSHAT and CDR2 FNYEAQ (reference sequence). Using reference TRBV7-7 and TRBJ2-2 for the parts outside the CDR3, the full variable domain is GAGVSQSPRYKVTKRGQDVTLRCDPISSHATLYWYQQALGQGPEFLTYFNYEAQPDKSGLPSDRFSAERPEGSISTLTIQRTEQRDSAMYRCAIRSNTGELFFGEGSRLTVL.